This is a list of T cell receptor beta chains from one sample in a study of blood T cell repertoires in COVID-19. Data came from immunoSEQ multiplex PCR; TCRdb stores just in-frame clones and leaves some out. The sample lists around 250,000 clones, 65% to 90% occurring once. Material: PBMCs or T cells enriched from blood (not recorded which). The origin of the receptors is a man younger than 30 who had recovered from COVID-19. CDR3s include the opening cysteine and the closing phenylalanine or tryptophan. A D gene is named only where the DNA matches it firmly. Only some rows state a clone size, as once, few, many or a class for expanded clones.

TRBV19	NA	TRBJ2-1	NA	CASSIGGAEQFF	TGTGCCAGTAGTATAGGCGGGGCCGAGCAGTTCTTC
TRBV7-8	TRBD1	TRBJ1-4	NA	CASSPSRDSNEKLFF	TGTGCCAGCAGCCCAAGCCGGGACAGTAATGAAAAACTGTTTTTT
TRBV4-1	NA	TRBJ2-1	NA	CASSQDTSLEQFF	TGCGCCAGCAGCCAAGATACTAGCCTTGAGCAGTTCTTC
TRBV27	TRBD1	TRBJ2-7	NA	CASAGGRDRIRYEQYF	TGTGCCAGCGCCGGGGGCCGGGACAGGATAAGATACGAGCAGTACTTC
TRBV27	TRBD2	TRBJ2-2	NA	CASSPHGTGGNTGELFF	TGTGCCAGCAGTCCGCACGGGACGGGGGGAAACACCGGGGAGCTGTTTTTT
TRBV27	NA	TRBJ1-5	NA	CASSLGGFQPQHF	TGTGCCAGCAGTTTAGGTGGCTTTCAGCCCCAGCATTTT
TRBV3-1/TRBV3-2	TRBD2	TRBJ2-3	once	CASSQGSGGPDTQYF	TGTGCCAGCAGCCAAGGAAGCGGGGGCCCAGATACGCAGTATTTT
TRBV19	TRBD1	TRBJ2-7	NA	CASSIGTGTYEQYF	TGTGCCAGTAGTATTGGGACAGGAACCTACGAGCAGTACTTC
TRBV3-1/TRBV3-2	NA	TRBJ2-2	NA	CASSQGQPFGTEGELFF	TGTGCCAGCAGCCAAGGACAGCCTTTCGGTACGGAAGGGGAGCTGTTTTTT
TRBV5-1	NA	TRBJ1-6	NA	CASREAENSPLHF	TGCGCCAGCCGGGAAGCAGAGAATTCACCCCTCCACTTT
TRBV15	NA	TRBJ1-5	NA	CATSRGRTSSNQPQHF	TGTGCCACCAGCAGGGGGAGAACTAGTAGCAATCAGCCCCAGCATTTT
TRBV7-3	TRBD2	TRBJ2-5	NA	CASSPTSGTQETQYF	TGTGCCAGCAGCCCGACTAGCGGGACCCAAGAGACCCAGTACTTC
TRBV10-3	NA	TRBJ2-7	NA	CAIGRGAGNPEQYF	TGTGCCATAGGCCGCGGGGCGGGAAATCCTGAGCAGTACTTC
TRBV19	NA	TRBJ2-1	NA	CASSWAPDLSYNEQFF	TGTGCCAGTAGTTGGGCCCCAGATCTCTCCTACAATGAGCAGTTCTTC
TRBV11-2	TRBD1	TRBJ1-4	NA	CASSLVTGGGDEKLFF	TGTGCCAGCAGCTTGGTAACAGGGGGCGGAGATGAAAAACTGTTTTTT
TRBV6-1	NA	TRBJ1-5	NA	CASSETDSYSNQPQHF	TGTGCCAGCAGTGAAACGGACTCCTATAGCAATCAGCCCCAGCATTTT
TRBV4-2	TRBD2	TRBJ2-7	NA	CASSQDRSGDLSYEQYF	TGTGCCAGCAGCCAAGATAGAAGCGGGGACCTCTCCTACGAGCAGTACTTC
TRBV5-1	NA	TRBJ2-3	NA	CASSPSPQDTQYF	TGCGCCAGCAGCCCGAGCCCCCAAGATACGCAGTATTTT
TRBV19	NA	TRBJ2-7	NA	CASSTRTWAYEQYF	TGTGCCAGTAGTACTAGGACATGGGCCTACGAGCAGTACTTC
TRBV27	NA	TRBJ1-2	NA	CASSFRGGYGYTF	TGTGCCAGCAGTTTTCGGGGAGGCTATGGCTACACCTTC
TRBV6-5	TRBD1	TRBJ2-2	NA	CASSYSSGGMVFF	TGTGCCAGCAGTTACTCCTCAGGGGGCATGGTGTTTTTT
TRBV3-1/TRBV3-2	NA	TRBJ1-1	few	CASSQVWGGTEAFF	TGTGCCAGCAGCCAAGTGTGGGGGGGCACTGAAGCTTTCTTT
TRBV19	NA	TRBJ2-1	NA	CASSIGTYNEQFF	TGTGCCAGTAGTATAGGCACTTACAATGAGCAGTTCTTC
TRBV14	NA	TRBJ1-2	NA	CASSQDKSYGYTF	TGTGCCAGCAGCCAAGATAAATCGTATGGCTACACCTTC
TRBV6-6	NA	TRBJ2-7	NA	CASSPRTTPYEQYF	TGTGCCAGCAGTCCAAGGACTACCCCCTACGAGCAGTACTTC
TRBV7-2	TRBD1	TRBJ1-5	NA	CASSLGQGYTQPQHF	TGTGCCAGCAGCTTAGGACAGGGATATACTCAGCCCCAGCATTTT
TRBV28	TRBD1	TRBJ2-7	NA	CASTQGQGYGLREQYF	TGTGCCAGCACCCAGGGACAGGGGTATGGGCTCCGCGAGCAGTACTTC
TRBV24-1	NA	TRBJ2-1	NA	CAVESYNEQFF	TGTGCCGTCGAGTCCTACAATGAGCAGTTCTTC
TRBV6-5	NA	TRBJ1-1	NA	CASSYVVTGNTEAFF	TGTGCCAGCAGTTACGTCGTCACAGGAAACACTGAAGCTTTCTTT
TRBV11-2	NA	TRBJ1-1	NA	CASSVQQDTEAFF	TGTGCCAGCAGCGTTCAACAGGACACTGAAGCTTTCTTT
TRBV14	NA	TRBJ1-2	NA	CASSQARVVGYTF	TGTGCCAGCAGCCAAGCCAGGGTCGTTGGCTACACCTTC
TRBV28	NA	TRBJ1-1	NA	CASSFSALTEAFF	TGTGCCAGCAGTTTCTCCGCGCTAACTGAAGCTTTCTTT
TRBV4-1	NA	TRBJ1-5	NA	CASSQEGIGARRVVWQPQHF	TGCGCCAGCAGCCAAGAAGGGATCGGAGCTCGCAGGGTAGTATGGCAGCCCCAGCATTTT
TRBV5-1	NA	TRBJ2-7	NA	CASSLAQGKNEQYF	TGCGCCAGCAGCTTGGCGCAGGGGAAGAACGAGCAGTACTTC
TRBV5-1	TRBD2	TRBJ2-7	NA	CASSAGLASEQYF	TGCGCCAGCAGCGCGGGACTAGCGTCGGAGCAGTACTTC
TRBV30	NA	TRBJ2-3	NA	CAWSVRRADTQYF	TGTGCCTGGAGTGTACGCAGGGCAGATACGCAGTATTTT
TRBV7-8	NA	TRBJ1-6	few	CASSLTGLDSPLHF	TGTGCCAGCAGCTTAACAGGGCTGGATTCACCCCTCCACTTT
TRBV4-1	NA	TRBJ1-2	few	CASSQPDSYGYTF	TGCGCCAGCAGCCAACCTGACAGCTATGGCTACACCTTC
TRBV30	NA	TRBJ2-2	few	CAWSVVRNTGELFF	TGTGCCTGGAGTGTAGTCAGGAACACCGGGGAGCTGTTTTTT
TRBV4-1	NA	TRBJ1-6	NA	CASSQARPGYNSPLHF	TGCGCCAGCAGCCAAGCTCGGCCAGGCTATAATTCACCCCTCCACTTT
TRBV4-1	NA	TRBJ2-7	NA	CASSQRGGYEQYF	TGCGCCAGCAGCCAAAGAGGCGGGTACGAGCAGTACTTC
TRBV28	TRBD1	TRBJ2-5	NA	CASSLALGQIQETQYF	TGTGCCAGCAGTTTAGCTTTGGGACAGATCCAAGAGACCCAGTACTTC
TRBV2	TRBD2	TRBJ2-3	NA	CASSRGLAGDTQYF	TGTGCCAGCAGTCGGGGACTAGCCGGGGATACGCAGTATTTT
TRBV7-9	NA	TRBJ2-7	once	CASSQPGHTYEQYF	TGTGCCAGCAGCCAGCCGGGACATACCTACGAGCAGTACTTC
TRBV6-5	NA	TRBJ1-1	NA	CASSSRRKAEAFF	TGTGCCAGCAGTTCCCGGCGGAAGGCTGAAGCTTTCTTT
TRBV9	TRBD2	TRBJ2-7	NA	CASSHGLAGGGTYEQYF	TGTGCCAGCAGCCACGGACTAGCGGGAGGAGGGACCTACGAGCAGTACTTC
TRBV7-8	TRBD1	TRBJ2-7	NA	CASSTTGGSYEQYF	TGTGCCAGCAGCACGACAGGGGGCTCCTACGAGCAGTACTTC
TRBV10-1	TRBD1	TRBJ2-2	few	CASRRGQDTGELFF	TGCGCCAGCAGAAGAGGACAGGACACCGGGGAGCTGTTTTTT
TRBV5-1	NA	TRBJ1-4	NA	CASRTGGNEKLFF	TGCGCCAGCAGGACCGGGGGTAATGAAAAACTGTTTTTT
TRBV5-1	NA	TRBJ2-2	NA	CASSYVRGADTGELFF	TGCGCCAGCAGCTACGTCAGGGGGGCGGACACCGGGGAGCTGTTTTTT
TRBV4-1	NA	TRBJ2-1	NA	CASSPGSSDYNEQFF	TGCGCCAGCAGCCCCGGGTCTAGCGATTACAATGAGCAGTTCTTC
TRBV12-5	TRBD1	TRBJ1-2	once	CASGLVHGTGIYRGGYTF	TGTGCTAGTGGTTTGGTACATGGGACAGGGATTTACCGGGGCGGCTACACCTTC
TRBV11-2	NA	TRBJ2-3	NA	CASSLGQVLGDTQYF	TGTGCCAGCAGCTTAGGACAGGTATTGGGAGATACGCAGTATTTT
TRBV6-5	TRBD1	TRBJ2-5	NA	CASSHPRGRETQYF	TGTGCCAGCAGTCACCCCAGGGGGCGGGAGACCCAGTACTTC
TRBV19	NA	TRBJ1-3	NA	CASTQTTGTSGNTIYF	TGTGCCAGTACCCAAACGACGGGGACTAGCGGAAACACCATATATTTT
TRBV6-5	TRBD2	TRBJ2-7	NA	CASTGLATYEQYF	TGTGCCAGCACCGGACTAGCGACCTACGAGCAGTACTTC
TRBV7-2	NA	TRBJ2-7	once	CASSFGRQSYEQYF	TGTGCCAGCAGCTTCGGGAGACAGTCCTACGAGCAGTACTTC
TRBV3-1/TRBV3-2	TRBD1	TRBJ2-7	NA	CASSRRARQGSYYEQYF	TGTGCCAGCAGCCGCCGTGCGAGACAGGGGTCCTACTACGAGCAGTACTTC